This T cell receptor beta chain was profiled in a study of cytomegalovirus exposure and HLA in healthy donors. Researchers ran the PCR with 60 Vbeta and 13 Jbeta primers. The table came from immunoSEQ multiplex PCR; TCRdb's copy has only in-frame clones and leaves some out. This sample carries a few hundred thousand clones, around 90% of them seen once, and the ten largest clones take less than 2.5%. The CDR3 length is 16 residues. From germline, CDR1 is KGHSH and CDR2 LQKENI. V lost 3 bases, J lost 8 bases, and 10 bases stayed unmatched. Sequencing was carried out using PBMCs. This sequence was found in a woman in her late teens or twenties in good health and CMV-seronegative. The rearrangement links TRBV18 to TRBJ2-1; TRBD2 matches 10 bases. As DNA, the CDR3 is TGTGCCAGCTCACCTCTCGGGAGCGGGGGGGCCTATGAGCAGTTCTTC. Residues: CASSPLGSGGAYEQFF.